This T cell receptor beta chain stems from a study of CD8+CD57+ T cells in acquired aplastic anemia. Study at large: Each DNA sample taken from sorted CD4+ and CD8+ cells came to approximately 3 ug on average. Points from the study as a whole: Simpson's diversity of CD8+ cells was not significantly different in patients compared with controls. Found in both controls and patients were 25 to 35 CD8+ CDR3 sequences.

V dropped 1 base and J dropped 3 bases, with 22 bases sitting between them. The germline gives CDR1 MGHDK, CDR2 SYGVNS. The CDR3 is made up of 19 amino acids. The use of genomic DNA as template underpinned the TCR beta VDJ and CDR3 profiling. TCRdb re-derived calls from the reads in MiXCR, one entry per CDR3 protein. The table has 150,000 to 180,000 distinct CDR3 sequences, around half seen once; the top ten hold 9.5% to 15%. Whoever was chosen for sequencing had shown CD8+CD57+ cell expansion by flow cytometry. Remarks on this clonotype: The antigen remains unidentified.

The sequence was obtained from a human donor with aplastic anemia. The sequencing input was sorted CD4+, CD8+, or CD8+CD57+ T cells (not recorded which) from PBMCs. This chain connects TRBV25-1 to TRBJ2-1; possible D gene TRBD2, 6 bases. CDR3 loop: CASSELGGTGLANYNEQFF. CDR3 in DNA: TGTGCCAGCAGTGAATTGGGCGGTACTGGGCTAGCGAACTACAATGAGCAGTTCTTC.